Below, one TCR beta chain is given with its context. Per germline, CDR1 SNHLY and CDR2 FYNNEI. Trimming cost V 4 bases and J 4 bases, with 14 bases left between them. The CDR3 covers 15 residues. Produced via immunoSEQ multiplex PCR; TCRdb's table is partial and in-frame only. The sample records 110,000 to 150,000 clones, 85% to 90% being singletons. The sample originates from a study of blood T cell repertoires in COVID-19. The J gene is TRBJ1-3, the V gene TRBV2; D call uncertain. Specimen: peripheral blood. This TCR came from a woman older than 75 with acute or convalescent COVID-19. CDR3 sequence (DNA): TGTGCCAGCAGTGCGGGTCCTCCGGCCGGAAACACCATATATTTT. Amino acids: CASSAGPPAGNTIYF. Using reference TRBV2 and TRBJ1-3 for the parts outside the CDR3, the full variable domain is EPEVTQTPSHQVTQMGQEVILRCVPISNHLYFYWYRQILGQKVEFLVSFYNNEISEKSEIFDDQFSVERPDGSNFTLKIRSTKLEDSAMYFCASSAGPPAGNTIYFGEGSWLTVV.